The entry below describes one T cell receptor (beta chain). As yet, its antigen is unknown. This specimen belongs to a study of beta chain features in type 1 diabetes. For the study at large: There were approximately 110,000,000 sorted cells examined across all samples.

What was sequenced were expressed TCRB transcripts, since all of the isolated RNA had been reverse transcribed. Produced via immunoSEQ multiplex PCR; TCRdb's table is partial and in-frame only. The sample lists 250,000 to 400,000 clones, around 15% occurring once. The CDR3 contains 14 residues. V lost 1 base and J 6 bases, leaving 10 bases between the germline ends. CDR1 and CDR2 (germline): SGHAT, FQNNGV. The study, taken as a whole, reports: Significant though moderate, a shortening of TCRB CDR3s appeared in all four CD4+ subsets of Type 1 diabetes patients. Sequencing from cDNA could over-represent high-TCR-expressing cells. Patients' naive, central memory and regulatory TCRB repertoires appeared more alike than those of healthy donors.

Sequencing used central memory CD4+ T cells from blood. V is TRBV11-2 and J is TRBJ2-1, with a weak D call TRBD2 (6 bases). This TCR derives from a man aged 25 to 45 in good health. CDR3 DNA sequence: TGTGCCAGCAGCTTAGCGGGAGTTACCAATGAGCAGTTCTTC. Its translation is CASSLAGVTNEQFF.